This record concerns one T cell receptor (beta chain) sequence. What it binds is unknown. Treatment in this sample: roughly nine-day PBMC culture with coronavirus spike peptide pools or control peptides (ViraFEST assay). For ViraFEST, peptide pools expanded antigen-specific T cells, after which the TCRs were sequenced. Once obtained from cultured CD4+ T cells, the DNA was sequenced using the Oncomine TCR Beta short-read assay. TCRdb recomputed calls from the PCR reads with MiXCR, one row per CDR3 protein. Of about 15,000 distinct CDR3 sequences in the sample, 35% to 50% were seen once. The entry originates in a study of vaccination and CD4 T cells after COVID-19. Germline lookup yields CDR1 SGHTA and CDR2 FQGNSA. This CDR3 comprises 15 residues. Trimming at V came to 3 bases and at J to 2 bases, leaving 6 bases not matched to a gene.

Sequencing was carried out using CD4+ T cells from blood, cultured in vitro. The receptor was isolated from a human donor who had recovered from COVID-19. V gene TRBV7-2 combines with J gene TRBJ1-1, with 7 bases fitting TRBD1. The CDR3, as DNA: TGTGCCAGCAGCTTTCCACAGGGGTACAACACTGAAGCTTTCTTT. Amino acids: CASSFPQGYNTEAFF.